The following is a T cell receptor beta chain sequence with its context. The V end lost 8 bases, the J end lost 6 bases, and 19 bases lay between the germline ends. Germline-derived CDR1 and CDR2 are MDHEN and SYDVKM. The CDR3 spans 14 residues. The protocol was immunoSEQ multiplex PCR, while the TCRdb copy is restricted to in-frame clones and leaves out a portion. The table records some 64,000 clones, roughly 80% of them present only once. This entry is derived from a study of blood T cell repertoires in COVID-19. Enrolment of Seattle patients took place during active infection, and they were followed longitudinally.

The origin of this receptor is a man between 60 and 70 years old with COVID-19, enrolled during active disease. The chain recombines TRBV28 with TRBJ1-2, with D possibly matching TRBD1 (6 bases). What was sequenced was peripheral blood. CDR3 region: CASLRGGAPNGYTF. CDR3 nucleotides: TGTGCCAGCTTACGTGGGGGGGCCCCAAATGGCTACACCTTC.